These 15 T cell receptor beta chains were all obtained from the same sample, sequenced in a study of sequential checkpoint blockade in melanoma. Specified treatment: randomized to nivolumab then ipilimumab (arm A) or the reverse (arm B). Here immunoSEQ multiplex PCR was the method, and the copy in TCRdb shows in-frame clones only, minus some. This table holds more than 8,000 clones, about 71% found once. Sequences were derived from CD8+ T cells sorted from blood (inferred from file names), sampled from a patient given nivolumab and ipilimumab in sequence. The receptor source for this set is a human donor with melanoma.

The chain joins TRBV4-3 to TRBJ1-6; a weak D match, TRBD1 (5 bases). Trimming took off 1 base at V and 8 bases at J, with 15 bases between the two ends. Germline CDR1 LGHNA, CDR2 YSLEER. This CDR3 is built from 16 residues. DNA for the CDR3: TGCGCCAGCAGCCAAGTCGGCCTCCAAGGGGATTCACCCCTCCACTTT. This translates into CASSQVGLQGDSPLHF.

This clone was observed once. V gene TRBV5-4 combines with J gene TRBJ2-3; perhaps TRBD1 as D (6 bases). Per germline, CDR1 SGHNT and CDR2 YYREEE (reference sequence). The ends were cut back, 3 bases at V and 2 bases at J, with 10 bases in the middle. The CDR3 sequence is 14 residues long. The CDR3 DNA is TGTGCCAGCAGCTGGGGACATGACACAGATACGCAGTATTTT. It specifies CASSWGHDTDTQYF.

This chain's CDR3 is CASSLVSQGTEQYF. CDR3 DNA: TGTGCCAGCAGCTTAGTGAGCCAGGGAACCGAGCAGTACTTC. The chain has TRBV7-2 and TRBJ2-7; possible D gene TRBD1, 5 bases. This CDR3 spans 14 amino acids. CDR1 is SGHTA, CDR2 FQGNSA, per germline. Trimming cost V 1 base and J 6 bases, with 13 bases left between them.

V gene TRBV6-1 combines with J gene TRBJ2-7; 11 bases fit TRBD2. This CDR3 region has 14 residues. CDR1 MNHNS and CDR2 SASEGT come from the germline V gene. The V and J ends lost 5 bases and 5 bases, in that order; junction bases with no gene match: 5. The CDR3 DNA sequence: TGTGCCAGCAGTCTCACTAGCGGGAGACACGAGCAGTACTTC. Protein sequence: CASSLTSGRHEQYF.

The chain has TRBV7-9 and TRBJ2-7, with D tentatively TRBD2 (7 bases). V dropped 7 bases and J dropped 3 bases, with 22 bases sitting between them. The length of the CDR3 is 16 residues. Germline-derived CDR1 and CDR2 are SEHNR and FQNEAQ (reference sequence). Here the CDR3 reads CASTQEGGGSIYEQYF. Here the CDR3 DNA reads TGTGCCAGCACCCAAGAGGGAGGGGGATCAATCTACGAGCAGTACTTC.

The rearrangement links TRBV4-3 to TRBJ1-2; TRBD1 matches 8 bases. V shed 4 bases and J 5 bases; nucleotides not matched to a gene: 9. CDR3 size: 15 residues. The germline V gene has CDR1 LGHNA and CDR2 YSLEER. The CDR3 nucleotides read TGCGCCAGCAGCCCAGACGGGCAGGGGGCATATGGCTACACCTTC. Protein: CASSPDGQGAYGYTF.

The genes are TRBV11-1 and TRBJ2-1; 9 bases are a match to TRBD1. The CDR3 totals 13 residues. Germline V gives CDR1 SGHAT, CDR2 FQDESV (reference sequence). Trimming cost V 5 bases and J 9 bases; bases outside gene matches: 5. The CDR3 region has the DNA TGTGCCAGCAGCCCGACAGGGGGAGGTGAGCAGTTCTTC. Translating gives CASSPTGGGEQFF.

The chain uses TRBV18 and TRBJ2-3; TRBD2 agrees at 13 bases. Looked up from germline, CDR1 is KGHSH and CDR2 is LQKENI. CDR3 length equals 15 residues. The V gene end was trimmed by 6 bases and the J gene end by 5 bases; junction bases not matched to a gene: 5. Written as DNA, the CDR3 is TGTGCCAGCTCCGGGACTAGCGGGAAACTAGATACGCAGTATTTT. The encoded protein is CASSGTSGKLDTQYF.

This chain uses TRBV29-1 with TRBJ1-2; TRBD1 might be the D (5 bases). CDR3 size: 13 residues. V was shortened by 4 bases and J by 6 bases, with 15 bases between the two germline ends. Germline V gene lookup returns CDR1 SQVTM and CDR2 ANQGSEA. The CDR3 spells CSVGGWEGDGYTF. The CDR3 DNA is TGCAGCGTTGGGGGGTGGGAGGGAGATGGCTACACCTTC.

The chain combines TRBV27 with TRBJ1-2, with D perhaps TRBD1 (5 bases). Trimming removed 10 bases from V and 5 bases from J, with 11 bases in between. Germline CDR1 reads MNHEY; CDR2 reads SMNVEV (reference sequence). CDR3 length: 11 residues. The CDR3 DNA is TGTGCCACACTGGCAGGGTATGGCTACACCTTC. Amino acids: CATLAGYGYTF.

This chain uses TRBV19 with TRBJ2-7; TRBD2 matches at 7 bases. CDR1 is LNHDA, CDR2 SQIVND, per germline (reference sequence). With 4 bases clipped from V and 3 bases from J, the junction kept 6 bases outside the gene matches. The CDR3 length is 14 residues. CDR3 region: CASSTSGVFYEQYF. CDR3 DNA sequence: TGTGCCAGTAGTACAAGCGGGGTTTTCTACGAGCAGTACTTC.

This rearrangement joins TRBV11-1 to TRBJ2-7; 7 bases are shared with TRBD1. V was pared by 3 bases and J by 3 bases, with 5 bases of the junction left unmatched. This CDR3 has 14 amino acids. The germline CDR1 and CDR2 sequences are SGHAT and FQDESV (reference sequence). The CDR3 spells CASSLGQIIYEQYF. The CDR3 DNA reads as TGTGCCAGCAGCTTGGGACAGATTATCTACGAGCAGTACTTC.

The chain links TRBV2 to TRBJ2-1; possibly TRBD2 for D (6 bases). This CDR3 comprises 15 residues. Germline lookup yields CDR1 SNHLY and CDR2 FYNNEI. Trimming removed 7 bases from V and 5 bases from J, with 18 bases in between. CDR3 DNA: TGTGCCAGCATGAGGGACTTCTCTCTTAACAATGAGCAGTTCTTC. This translates into CASMRDFSLNNEQFF.

The rearrangement uses TRBV19 and TRBJ1-5; TRBD1 agrees at 7 bases. Germline-derived CDR1 and CDR2 are LNHDA and SQIVND (reference sequence). CDR3 length: 15 amino acids. J lost 4 bases, V lost 1 base, and 4 bases had no gene match. The CDR3 sequence is CASSIVGRGNQPQHF. CDR3 in DNA: TGTGCCAGTAGTATAGTTGGCAGGGGGAATCAGCCCCAGCATTTT.

V gene TRBV5-1 combines with J gene TRBJ1-5, with 11 bases matching TRBD1. The CDR3 has 19 amino acids. Germline CDR1 and CDR2: SGHRS and YFSETQ. The V and J ends lost 1 base and 1 base, in that order; junction bases with no gene match: 10. The CDR3 nucleotides are TGCGCCAGCAGCTTGCAGGAAGGACAGGGGGCGCGGAGCAATCAGCCCCAGCATTTT. Protein: CASSLQEGQGARSNQPQHF.